This T cell receptor (beta chain) was profiled in a study of blood T cell repertoires in COVID-19. Whole-study context: The analysed material was cDNA or gDNA that came from T cells, B-cell-depleted T cells, or PBMCs.

As handled by the study authors: How many nucleated cells were present was estimated from reference gene primer amplification. Libraries were prepared by immunoSEQ multiplex PCR; TCRdb keeps only in-frame clonotypes and omits some of them. V and J calls plus clone size are reproduced from that table; the DNA served to infer D and trimming. The sample has approximately 30,000 clones, around nine tenths seen once. Sequencing input: peripheral blood. The receptor was derived from a human donor in a cohort sampled during active COVID-19.

The CDR3, as DNA: TGTGCCAGCAGCTTGACACGTTCGGCAGGGTGGGGCAATCAGCCCCAGCATTTT. It yields the protein CASSLTRSAGWGNQPQHF. This chain joins TRBV5-6 and TRBJ1-5; TRBD1 is a possible D gene (5 bases). Per germline, CDR1 SGHDT and CDR2 YYEEEE. V lost 1 base to trimming and J lost 2 bases, with 19 bases between them. The CDR3 totals 18 residues.